One sample yielded the 12 T cell receptor beta chains listed below, sequenced in a study of vaccination effects on CD4 cells after COVID-19. Antigens for these TCRs are unknown. Antigen-specific CD4+ T cells were expanded (with viral peptide pools) by the ViraFEST assay ahead of sequencing. Subsequent to a culture period of about ten days, CD4+ T cells were isolated. All participants had two doses of either the BNT162b2 or mRNA-1273 vaccine. Some clones are missing from TCRdb's copy, which holds only in-frame ones; the method was immunoSEQ multiplex PCR. The data contain about 46,000 clones, over 60% of them seen just once; the ten biggest clones take up roughly 16%. The starting material was CD4+ T cells from PBMCs cultured with HCoV-OC43 spike peptides, obtained after COVID-19 vaccination. Subset indicated: HCoV-OC43 spike overlapping peptide pool stimulation. All receptors derive from a human donor who received a COVID-19 vaccine.

This clone was detected only once. The chain couples TRBV9 to TRBJ1-4; a weak D match, TRBD1 (6 bases). CDR3 length: 17 residues. Per the germline V gene, CDR1 is SGDLS and CDR2 is YYNGEE. V dropped 2 bases and J dropped 5 bases, with 19 bases sitting between them. CDR3 sequence: CASSVRPLGQGNEKLFF. CDR3 coding DNA: TGTGCCAGCAGCGTCCGTCCTCTCGGGCAGGGGAATGAAAAACTGTTTTTT.

In its sample, this clone is medium-sized. This CDR3 reads CASSVVWGSYNEQFF. CDR3 in DNA: TGTGCCAGTAGTGTCGTTTGGGGGTCCTACAATGAGCAGTTCTTC. V and J are TRBV19 and TRBJ2-1; D possibly matches TRBD1 or TRBD2 (5 bases each). This CDR3 region has 15 residues. V was pared by 5 bases and J by 1 base, with 12 bases between. Germline V gene lookup returns CDR1 LNHDA and CDR2 SQIVND (reference sequence).

The chain uses TRBV14 and TRBJ2-1; the D is unclear. The V and J ends lost 2 bases and 0 bases respectively, with 11 bases between them. The germline CDR1 and CDR2 sequences are SGHDN and FVKESK. This CDR3 spans 16 amino acids. CDR3 loop: CASSQRPDFSYNEQFF. Here the CDR3 DNA reads TGTGCCAGCAGCCAAAGACCGGATTTCTCCTACAATGAGCAGTTCTTC.

The chain is built from TRBV11-2 and TRBJ2-1; D is unclear. V was pared by 0 bases and J by 9 bases, with 18 bases between. CDR1 is SGHAT, CDR2 FQNNGV, per germline. CDR3 length: 16 amino acids. The CDR3 spells CASSLEFAVRASEQFF. Here the CDR3 DNA reads TGTGCCAGCAGCTTAGAGTTTGCTGTACGGGCGAGTGAGCAGTTCTTC.

The V gene is TRBV9, the J gene TRBJ2-1; no reliable D call. Germline V CDR1 and CDR2: SGDLS, YYNGEE. This CDR3 has 15 residues. V lost 0 bases to trimming and J lost 4 bases, with 11 bases between them. The CDR3 is CASSVEARGYNEQFF. CDR3 DNA: TGTGCCAGCAGCGTAGAGGCCCGTGGGTACAATGAGCAGTTCTTC. The full variable domain, with the rest looked up from reference TRBV9 and TRBJ2-1, is DSGVTQTPKHLITATGQRVTLRCSPRSGDLSVYWYQQSLDQGLQFLIQYYNGEERAKGNILERFSAQQFPDLHSELNLSSLELGDSALYFCASSVEARGYNEQFFGPGTRLTVL.

This rearrangement joins TRBV25-1 to TRBJ1-2, with D unresolved. V lost 3 bases and J lost 8, with 7 bases in between. This CDR3 spans 11 amino acids. The germline gives CDR1 MGHDK, CDR2 SYGVNS. CDR3 sequence (DNA): TGTGCCAGCAGTGAGCTCTCAGGCTACACCTTC. Translation gives CASSELSGYTF.

The rearrangement links TRBV11-2 to TRBJ2-2, with D uncertain. The germline CDR1 and CDR2 sequences are SGHAT and FQNNGV. This CDR3 is 14 amino acids long. Trimming left V 7 bases short and J 4 bases short, with 13 bases between. The CDR3 spells CASIKEFLTGELFF. As DNA, the CDR3 is TGTGCCAGCATTAAGGAATTCCTCACCGGGGAGCTGTTTTTT. Supplemented by reference TRBV11-2 and TRBJ2-2, the full variable domain reads EAGVAQSPRYKIIEKRQSVAFWCNPISGHATLYWYQQILGQGPKLLIQFQNNGVVDDSQLPKDRFSAERLKGVDSTLKIQPAKLEDSAVYLCASIKEFLTGELFFGEGSRLTVL.

This clone was seen more than once but under ten times. The chain recombines TRBV7-9 with TRBJ1-2, with D tentatively TRBD1 (6 bases). Germline loops: CDR1 SEHNR, CDR2 FQNEAQ (reference sequence). Between the trimmed V and J ends, which lost 6 bases and 2 bases, there was a span of 16 bases. The CDR3 loop spans 15 amino acids. CDR3 nucleotide sequence: TGTGCCAGCAGTCCTGCCGGGGGGCGAAACTATGGCTACACCTTC. This gives the protein CASSPAGGRNYGYTF.

The chain has TRBV10-3 and TRBJ2-5; D is tentatively TRBD1 or TRBD2 (6 bases each). V shed 0 bases and J shed 7 bases, with 12 bases lying between them. Germline values: CDR1 ENHRY, CDR2 SYGVKD. The CDR3 has 14 amino acids. The CDR3 DNA follows: TGTGCCATCAGTGAGTCTGGGGGGCAGGGGACCCAGTACTTC. Its translation: CAISESGGQGTQYF.

The rearrangement uses TRBV4-1 and TRBJ1-2; D remains unclear. Looked up from germline, CDR1 is MGHRA and CDR2 is YSYEKL. The V end was cut by 4 bases, the J end by 3 bases, with 21 bases between. The CDR3 sequence is 17 residues long. Written as DNA, the CDR3 is TGCGCCAGCAGCCCCCGCCCCCAAGGACGAAGAGACTATGGCTACACCTTC. Encoded protein: CASSPRPQGRRDYGYTF.

This clone has a handful of counts. CDR3 DNA sequence: TGTGCCAGCTCACCAACAGGGGAAGGGAGCTATGGCTACACCTTC. Residues: CASSPTGEGSYGYTF. This chain uses TRBV18 with TRBJ1-2, with TRBD1 matching 7 bases. Germline-derived CDR1 and CDR2 are KGHSH and LQKENI. Trimming cost V 2 bases and J 4 bases; bases outside gene matches: 7. The CDR3 consists of 15 residues.

The CDR3 sequence: CASSQTHEQYF. The DNA of the CDR3 is TGTGCCAGCAGCCAAACTCACGAGCAGTACTTC. The chain joins TRBV3-1 (or the pseudogene TRBV3-2) to TRBJ2-7; unclear D gene. Between the trimmed V and J ends, which lost 2 bases and 5 bases, there was a span of 4 bases. The CDR3 extends over 11 amino acids. Germline CDR1 LGHDT, CDR2 YNNKEL (reference sequence).